This TCR beta chain derives from a study of T-cell memory formation after mild COVID-19. This clonotype has only a few counts. Its antigen remains unidentified. Deletions cut 3 bases from V and 15 bases from J, with 12 bases between. This CDR3 spans 11 amino acids. Overall study results and limits: Within pre-infection memory, some responding clones were found, suggesting cross-reactive memory joined. Second-wave clones peaking on day 37 lacked confirmed SARS-CoV-2 specificity.

Each CDR3 protein gets one entry after TCRdb re-called the 5' RACE reads with MiXCR. The table lists 140,000 to 150,000 distinct CDR3 sequences, 15% to 20% of them singletons, with around 2.5% in the top ten. The clonotype originates from an adult woman who had mild COVID-19 (a few samples of this study predate the infection). Cell type and time point are not known. The rearrangement joins TRBV12-3 or TRBV12-4 to TRBJ2-1; tentatively, D is TRBD2 (6 bases). Sequenced material: PBMCs or a T cell subset sorted from them (not recorded which). The CDR3 spells CASSFGGVLFF. CDR3 nucleotides: TGTGCCAGCAGTTTCGGCGGGGTTCTGTTCTTC.